This is a list of T cell receptor beta chains from one sample in a study of HIV-infected patients and healthy controls. TCRdb analysed the 5' RACE reads with MiXCR anew, one entry per CDR3 protein. The sample lists 8,500 to 9,000 distinct CDR3 sequences, over 7.5% seen once, with around a tenth in the top ten. This sample comprised blood, obtained during antiretroviral therapy. The receptor source for this set is an adult with HIV infection. CDR3s include the opening cysteine and the closing phenylalanine or tryptophan. A D gene is named only where the DNA matches it firmly. Rows give clone size only sometimes, using once, few, many, or a class for an expanded clone.

d_gene	v_gene	j_gene	abundance	CDR3aa	CDR3nt
NA	TRBV12-3/TRBV12-4	TRBJ2-4	few	CASSLEGVRNIQYF	TGTGCCAGCAGTTTAGAAGGAGTTCGGAACATTCAGTACTTC
NA	TRBV7-3	TRBJ2-3	few	CASSSPVGRNTQYF	TGTGCCAGCAGCTCCCCGGTCGGACGAAATACGCAGTATTTT
NA	TRBV7-9	TRBJ2-7	few	CASSPGHFYEQYF	TGTGCCAGCAGCCCGGGACACTTCTACGAGCAGTACTTC
NA	TRBV6-4	TRBJ2-1	NA	CASSEGADGRNEQFF	TGTGCCAGCAGTGAGGGAGCGGACGGGCGCAATGAGCAGTTCTTC
NA	TRBV7-9	TRBJ1-1	many	CASSLQGSTEAFF	TGTGCCAGCAGCTTACAAGGGTCAACTGAAGCTTTCTTT
TRBD2	TRBV28	TRBJ2-7	many	CASSFFRTSGLSYEQYF	TGTGCCAGCAGTTTTTTTCGGACTAGCGGCCTCTCCTACGAGCAGTACTTC
TRBD1	TRBV7-2	TRBJ1-5	few	CASSFSQGGQPQHF	TGTGCCAGCAGCTTCAGTCAGGGGGGCCAGCCCCAGCATTTT
NA	TRBV6-5	TRBJ2-3	few	CASRSRQGPDTQYF	TGTGCCAGCAGGAGTCGGCAGGGTCCAGATACGCAGTATTTT
TRBD2	TRBV2	TRBJ2-5	medium-sized	CASSDGGLAGGETQYF	TGTGCCAGCAGTGATGGGGGACTAGCGGGAGGAGAGACCCAGTACTTC
NA	TRBV28	TRBJ2-5	few	CASSSEGLRETQYF	TGTGCCAGCAGTTCGGAGGGGTTGAGGGAGACCCAGTACTTC
NA	TRBV12-3/TRBV12-4	TRBJ1-4	few	CASSWRGGLTTNEKLFF	TGTGCCAGCAGTTGGCGGGGGGGTCTAACAACTAATGAAAAACTGTTTTTT
NA	TRBV27	TRBJ2-5	many	CASSLSPDREGTQYF	TGTGCCAGCAGTTTATCCCCTGACAGGGAGGGGACCCAGTACTTC
NA	TRBV5-1	TRBJ2-7	many	CASSLETGNYEQYF	TGCGCCAGCAGCTTGGAGACTGGAAACTACGAGCAGTACTTC
NA	TRBV21-1	TRBJ1-3	many	CASSKEGGGNTIYF	TGTGCCAGCAGCAAAGAGGGGGGTGGAAACACCATATATTTT
NA	TRBV10-3	TRBJ2-1	medium-sized	CAISESGGLEQFF	TGTGCCATCAGTGAGTCAGGAGGGTTAGAGCAGTTCTTC
NA	TRBV6-2/TRBV6-3	TRBJ2-7	many	CASSSDSSYEQYF	TGTGCCAGCAGTTCCGACAGCTCCTACGAGCAGTACTTC
TRBD1	TRBV9	TRBJ2-7	many	CASSPYPGTEKYEQYF	TGTGCCAGCAGCCCCTACCCCGGGACAGAAAAATACGAGCAGTACTTC
NA	TRBV7-8	TRBJ2-3	medium-sized	CASSTLRNTQYF	TGTGCCAGCAGCACCCTCAGGAATACGCAGTATTTT
NA	TRBV4-1	TRBJ1-6	many	CASTFDYDKNSPLHF	TGCGCCAGCACCTTTGATTACGACAAGAATTCACCCCTCCACTTT
TRBD2	TRBV6-5	TRBJ2-7	many	CATTQSGTTYEQYF	TGTGCCACCACCCAGAGCGGGACGACCTACGAGCAGTACTTC
NA	TRBV2	TRBJ1-5	medium-sized	CASSEAWQNQPQHF	TGTGCCAGCAGTGAAGCATGGCAAAATCAGCCCCAGCATTTT
TRBD1	TRBV7-9	TRBJ2-1	many	CASRQGSYNEQFF	TGTGCCAGCCGACAGGGCTCCTACAATGAGCAGTTCTTC
TRBD1	TRBV4-1	TRBJ2-7	few	CASSQEGQGAYEQYF	TGCGCCAGCAGCCAAGAGGGACAGGGGGCCTACGAGCAGTACTTC
NA	TRBV7-2	TRBJ2-7	NA	CASSLKKTGPYEQYF	TGTGCCAGCAGCCTAAAAAAAACCGGGCCCTACGAGCAGTACTTC
TRBD2	TRBV4-1	TRBJ2-7	many	CASSQDKARGSYEQYF	TGCGCCAGCAGCCAAGATAAAGCGCGGGGGTCCTACGAGCAGTACTTC
TRBD2	TRBV7-3	TRBJ2-3	many	CASSLSGGSWSDTQYF	TGTGCCAGCAGCCTAAGTGGCGGGAGTTGGTCAGATACGCAGTATTTT
NA	TRBV7-3	TRBJ1-6	NA	CASSLGGGDSPLHF	TGTGCCAGCAGCTTAGGGGGAGGTGATTCACCCCTCCACTTT
NA	TRBV29-1	TRBJ1-1	NA	CSPSPDTEAFF	TGCAGCCCCTCCCCAGACACTGAAGCTTTCTTT
NA	TRBV9	TRBJ2-1	NA	CASSVGGTVLDEQFF	TGTGCCAGCAGCGTAGGAGGGACGGTACTTGATGAGCAGTTCTTC
TRBD2	TRBV5-1	TRBJ2-7	many	CASSPAGTNAYEQYF	TGCGCCAGCAGCCCCGCCGGGACTAACGCCTACGAGCAGTACTTC
NA	TRBV20-1	TRBJ1-2	many	CSARDHAGIGGYTF	TGCAGTGCTAGAGATCATGCAGGGATCGGCGGCTACACCTTC
NA	TRBV20-1	TRBJ1-5	NA	CSAPRRQDQPQHF	TGCAGTGCTCCCCGAAGACAGGATCAGCCCCAGCATTTT
NA	TRBV11-2	TRBJ2-6	NA	CASSLGVLSGANVLTF	TGTGCCAGCAGCTTAGGTGTGTTGTCTGGGGCCAACGTCCTGACTTTC
TRBD1	TRBV11-3	TRBJ1-1	many	CASSSGQGVTEAFF	TGTGCCAGCAGCTCAGGACAGGGGGTAACTGAAGCTTTCTTT
NA	TRBV12-2	TRBJ1-5	medium-sized	CASRLSGGGNQPQHF	TGTGCAAGTCGTCTTAGTGGGGGGGGGAATCAGCCCCAGCATTTT
NA	TRBV6-5	TRBJ1-5	medium-sized	CASSSRTALPQPQHF	TGTGCCAGCAGTAGCCGGACAGCACTACCTCAGCCCCAGCATTTT
NA	TRBV12-3/TRBV12-4	TRBJ1-1	medium-sized	CASAVWGPTEAFF	TGTGCCAGCGCAGTTTGGGGTCCCACTGAAGCTTTCTTT
NA	TRBV5-6	TRBJ2-7	NA	CASSPVYEQYF	TGTGCCAGCAGCCCGGTATACGAGCAGTACTTC
TRBD2	TRBV12-5	TRBJ2-5	many	CASGSPLAGYSETQYF	TGTGCTAGTGGCTCCCCTCTAGCGGGGTACAGCGAGACCCAGTACTTC
NA	TRBV5-1	TRBJ2-3	NA	CASSPPGWGTTSTDTQYF	TGCGCCAGCAGCCCACCGGGGTGGGGGACAACTAGCACAGATACGCAGTATTTT
TRBD1	TRBV7-2	TRBJ1-4	NA	CASSPDRANEKLFF	TGTGCCAGCAGCCCTGACAGGGCTAATGAAAAACTGTTTTTT
NA	TRBV4-1	TRBJ2-7	medium-sized	CASSQDSPFAYEQYF	TGCGCCAGCAGCCAAGATAGTCCCTTCGCCTACGAGCAGTACTTC
TRBD1	TRBV6-6	TRBJ2-7	medium-sized	CASRTGQGTYEQYF	TGTGCCAGCAGAACAGGACAGGGAACCTACGAGCAGTACTTC
NA	TRBV2	TRBJ2-1	NA	CASAGDLSGNEQFF	TGTGCCAGCGCAGGGGACTTATCCGGCAATGAGCAGTTCTTC
NA	TRBV7-2	TRBJ2-5	NA	CASSLGGAGRAGETQYF	TGTGCCAGCAGCTTAGGGGGGGCGGGAAGAGCGGGGGAGACCCAGTACTTC
NA	TRBV12-3/TRBV12-4	TRBJ1-1	medium-sized	CASTQGGRNTEAFF	TGTGCCAGCACCCAAGGGGGACGGAACACTGAAGCTTTCTTT
NA	TRBV2	TRBJ1-1	many	CASSPGTEAFF	TGTGCCAGCAGTCCGGGCACTGAAGCTTTCTTT
TRBD1	TRBV20-1	TRBJ2-1	many	CSAKQGASYNEQFF	TGCAGTGCTAAACAGGGGGCATCCTACAATGAGCAGTTCTTC
NA	TRBV6-6	TRBJ2-7	medium-sized	CASSYGAEQYF	TGTGCCAGCAGTTACGGGGCCGAGCAGTACTTC
NA	TRBV4-2	TRBJ2-7	medium-sized	CASSQEGSYEQYF	TGTGCCAGCAGCCAGGAGGGGTCCTACGAGCAGTACTTC
TRBD2	TRBV5-6	TRBJ2-1	NA	CASTRSLAGGPNEQFF	TGTGCCAGCACCAGATCGCTAGCGGGGGGGCCAAATGAGCAGTTCTTC
NA	TRBV5-1	TRBJ2-1	medium-sized	CASSDIGGTYNEQFF	TGCGCCAGCAGCGATATAGGAGGGACCTACAATGAGCAGTTCTTC